The present T cell receptor beta chain was sequenced within a study of Ad26.COV2.S vaccination and SARS-CoV-2 variants. CDR3 length: 15 amino acids. V lost 0 bases to trimming and J lost 2 bases, with 11 bases between them. Germline V lookup: CDR1 GTSNPN, CDR2 SVGIG (reference sequence). The treatment was: some 20 received Ad26.COV2.S at low or high dose, single or two shots; 5 received placebo; per-sample allocation not given. Collection of samples fell on day 63 after the first vaccine or placebo injection. Boston provided a donor who was an adult aged 18-55 years. TCRdb keeps only in-frame clones here, not all; method: immunoSEQ multiplex PCR. Of around 270,000 clones in the sample, around nine tenths are singletons; the top ten hold about 2.7%.

This chain joins TRBV30 and TRBJ1-5; D is unclear. Sequenced material: peripheral blood, taken in a trial of Ad26.COV2.S vaccine versus placebo. The TCR originated in a person aged 18-65 years who received the Ad26.COV2.S COVID-19 vaccine or a placebo. The DNA of the CDR3 is TGTGCCTGGAGTGTACGAGGGAAACGCAATCAGCCCCAGCATTTT. This gives the protein CAWSVRGKRNQPQHF.